This T cell receptor beta chain emerged from a study of blood T cell repertoires in COVID-19 (dated by TCRdb to 2018 to 2021). At the level of the whole study: The collaborator samples originated in the United States, Italy and Spain and spanned the acute and convalescent phases of COVID-19. Sample metadata almost always included a de-identified subject ID, COVID-19 status, age in years and sex. Deeply sampled blood TCRbeta repertoires from subjects exposed to, actively infected with, or recovered from COVID-19 were included in the dataset. The prospective study material was composed of cDNA or gDNA derived from T cells, B-cell-depleted T cells, or PBMCs. Where available, HLA class I and class II types were obtained from metadata supplied by the sample provider rather than from assay-based typing. A freely available public database, intended as a resource for researchers studying the immune response to SARS-CoV-2, is where the repertoires were released. Samples came from the ongoing ImmuneRACE study (first 160 participants) plus 1,254 subjects from 6 global collaborators.

Study-level results and caveats: The quantity of clinical and demographic metadata differed by source and by participant and was supplied without curation.

Each collaborating institution followed its own protocols to collect whole blood in K2EDTA tubes. For TCRbeta analysis, collaborators shipped samples as frozen whole blood, isolated PBMCs, or DNA extracted from either of those sample types. To note about this clone: It lacks a known antigen. No quality values exist for individual bases; no much larger clone is one base distant.

The immunoSEQ Assay, a bias-controlled multiplex PCR, was used to amplify TCRbeta CDR3 regions from genomic DNA. In the source study's methods: The number of nucleated cells in each sample was estimated by amplification of reference gene primers within the assay. Sequence reads were collapsed and filtered to measure the absolute abundance of every unique TCRbeta CDR3 rearrangement. For each sample, productive Simpson clonality was calculated by taking the square root of Simpson's diversity index across productive rearrangements. TCRdb obtained this table from immuneACCESS and retained in-frame rearrangements with V and J assigned. These tables miss some clones; where compared with another copy, unresolved V genes account for less than half of the shortfall, and the remainder is unexplained. V, J and clone size are taken as reported in that table, and D and trimming were inferred from the DNA itself. The sample table shows some 80,000 clones, and roughly 84% are seen once. Of the sample, 3% to 4.5% falls within the top ten clones.

Sequencing input: peripheral blood. This clonotype was obtained from a man aged 50 to 59 with acute or convalescent COVID-19.

CDR3 loop: CASSLLDRGISLHF. The DNA sequence follows: TGTGCCAGCAGTCTGCTGGACAGGGGCATATCCCTCCACTTT. The rearrangement combines TRBV28 with TRBJ1-6, and 9 junction bases match TRBD1. In the germline V gene, CDR1 corresponds to MDHEN and CDR2 to SYDVKM. Counted from cysteine to phenylalanine, this CDR3 has 14 amino acids. The DNA shown is the 42-base CDR3, in frame from base 1. The germline V end is reduced by 5 bases and the J end by 14 bases; junction bases left unmatched: 10.